These T cell receptor beta chains were read from a single sample in a study of T cell changes during pregnancy in multiple sclerosis. Produced via immunoSEQ multiplex PCR; TCRdb's table is partial and in-frame only. This sample carries roughly 100,000 clones, roughly 90% of them seen once, and the ten largest clones take 3% to 3.5%. The sequences come from peripheral blood, collected after pregnancy. The receptors originated from a female donor with multiple sclerosis, enrolled in a pregnancy study. The CDR3 runs from the conserved cysteine through the conserved F or W. D genes are given only for firm matches. A row's size may be missing; if present it is once, few, many or a size class.

abundance: -; d_gene: -; j_gene: TRBJ2-6; v_gene: TRBV27; CDR3aa: CASSLGAAGANVLTF; CDR3nt: TGTGCCAGCAGTTTAGGGGCAGCTGGGGCCAACGTCCTGACTTTC
abundance: few; d_gene: -; j_gene: TRBJ1-1; v_gene: TRBV25-1; CDR3aa: CASSERERRAFF; CDR3nt: TGTGCCAGCAGTGAGAGGGAAAGGCGGGCTTTCTTT
abundance: -; d_gene: -; j_gene: TRBJ1-5; v_gene: TRBV5-5; CDR3aa: CASSRGFQNQPQHF; CDR3nt: TGTGCCAGCAGCCGAGGGTTCCAAAATCAGCCCCAGCATTTT
abundance: -; d_gene: TRBD2; j_gene: TRBJ2-3; v_gene: TRBV7-8; CDR3aa: CASSLVLAGIVDTQYF; CDR3nt: TGTGCCAGCAGCTTAGTATTAGCGGGGATAGTGGATACGCAGTATTTT
abundance: -; d_gene: -; j_gene: TRBJ1-5; v_gene: TRBV16; CDR3aa: CASSLTGLSNQPQHF; CDR3nt: TGTGCCAGCAGCCTAACAGGGCTTAGCAATCAGCCCCAGCATTTT
abundance: -; d_gene: TRBD2; j_gene: TRBJ2-5; v_gene: TRBV5-4; CDR3aa: CASSREGGETQYF; CDR3nt: TGTGCCAGCTCCCGGGAGGGTGGAGAGACCCAGTACTTC
abundance: -; d_gene: -; j_gene: TRBJ2-2; v_gene: TRBV27; CDR3aa: CASSLERGTWNTGELFF; CDR3nt: TGTGCCAGCAGTTTGGAAAGGGGCACCTGGAACACCGGGGAGCTGTTTTTT
abundance: -; d_gene: TRBD2; j_gene: TRBJ2-5; v_gene: TRBV19; CDR3aa: CSTSGGAGETQYF; CDR3nt: TGTTCGACTAGCGGGGGGGCCGGGGAGACCCAGTACTTC
abundance: -; d_gene: -; j_gene: TRBJ2-5; v_gene: TRBV19; CDR3aa: CASSIRLVEAQYF; CDR3nt: TGTGCCAGTAGTATAAGACTAGTCGAGGCCCAGTACTTC
abundance: -; d_gene: TRBD2; j_gene: TRBJ2-1; v_gene: TRBV18; CDR3aa: CASSPREGEQFF; CDR3nt: TGTGCCAGCTCACCCAGGGAGGGTGAGCAGTTCTTC
abundance: -; d_gene: -; j_gene: TRBJ1-1; v_gene: TRBV30; CDR3aa: CAWSFSTGEAFF; CDR3nt: TGTGCCTGGAGTTTCTCAACAGGTGAAGCTTTCTTT
abundance: -; d_gene: -; j_gene: TRBJ2-7; v_gene: TRBV30; CDR3aa: CAWSVSGRRVF; CDR3nt: TGTGCCTGGAGTGTTTCTGGTAGGAGGGTCTTC
abundance: -; d_gene: TRBD2; j_gene: TRBJ2-1; v_gene: TRBV7-9; CDR3aa: CASSSRGGAGEQFF; CDR3nt: TGTGCCAGCAGCTCCCGCGGGGGGGCAGGGGAGCAGTTCTTC
abundance: -; d_gene: TRBD1; j_gene: TRBJ2-7; v_gene: TRBV5-1; CDR3aa: CASSTRDREPSYEQYF; CDR3nt: TGCGCCAGCAGCACGCGGGACAGGGAGCCATCCTACGAGCAGTACTTC
abundance: -; d_gene: -; j_gene: TRBJ2-3; v_gene: TRBV6-1; CDR3aa: CASSGDSGDTQYF; CDR3nt: TGTGCCAGCAGTGGCGATAGCGGAGATACGCAGTATTTT
abundance: -; d_gene: TRBD2; j_gene: TRBJ2-5; v_gene: TRBV4-1; CDR3aa: CASSQRGTSGENQETQYF; CDR3nt: TGCGCCAGCAGCCAACGCGGAACTAGCGGGGAAAACCAAGAGACCCAGTACTTC
abundance: -; d_gene: -; j_gene: TRBJ2-4; v_gene: TRBV4-1; CDR3aa: CASSQGFVPGRKRGGENIQYF; CDR3nt: TGCGCCAGCAGCCAAGGATTTGTCCCGGGACGAAAGAGGGGCGGGGAAAACATTCAGTACTTC
abundance: -; d_gene: TRBD1; j_gene: TRBJ2-7; v_gene: TRBV5-1; CDR3aa: CASGTAYEQYF; CDR3nt: TGCGCCAGCGGGACAGCTTACGAGCAGTACTTC
abundance: -; d_gene: -; j_gene: TRBJ2-2; v_gene: TRBV6-5; CDR3aa: CASSYEVTAGELFF; CDR3nt: TGTGCCAGCAGTTACGAGGTTACCGCCGGGGAGCTGTTTTTT
abundance: -; d_gene: -; j_gene: TRBJ2-2; v_gene: TRBV11-3; CDR3aa: CASSSGVDRTGELFF; CDR3nt: TGTGCCAGCAGCTCCGGGGTCGATAGGACCGGGGAGCTGTTTTTT